Following are 17 T cell receptor beta chains from one sample sequenced in a study of response to subunit inactivated influenza vaccine. One entry per CDR3 protein results from TCRdb running MiXCR on the RT-PCR reads. This table holds about 540,000 distinct CDR3 sequences, roughly a quarter found once. This same sample was also taken into another study, of T cells expressing NK-cell markers. That paper states: As the method of synthesis, 5'RACE template switching with UMIs yielded TCR beta cDNA.

Sample: CD4+ T cells sorted from PBMCs, taken 12 days after vaccination. These receptors originate from a man aged 50-60 years who received an inactivated influenza vaccine.

This clonotype was seen a few times. J is TRBJ2-7 and V is TRBV7-6, with D uncertain. CDR1 and CDR2 (germline): SGHVS, FNYEAQ. Between the trimmed V and J ends, which lost 2 bases and 3 bases, there was a span of 11 bases. CDR3 size: 14 residues. The DNA for the CDR3 is TGTGCCAGCAGCTTAAGGATAGATAGCTACGAGCAGTACTTC. The encoded protein is CASSLRIDSYEQYF.

This rearrangement joins TRBV7-4 to TRBJ1-4; TRBD1 is a possible D gene (5 bases). Looked up from germline, CDR1 is SGHVT and CDR2 is SQSDAQ. This CDR3 is built from 15 residues. V lost 5 bases and J lost 6, with 16 bases in between. CDR3 DNA: TGTGCCAGCAGCGTACAGGTTTTTAGGGATGAAAAACTGTTTTTT. This gives the protein CASSVQVFRDEKLFF.

This clonotype has only a few counts. This rearrangement joins TRBV12-3 or TRBV12-4 to TRBJ2-4; D may be TRBD1 or TRBD2 (5 bases each). Trimming took off 1 base at V and 0 bases at J, with 7 bases between the two ends. There are 15 residues in the CDR3. The CDR3 nucleotides read TGTGCCAGCAGTTTAGTGGGGGTAGCCAAAAACATTCAGTACTTC. Translating it yields CASSLVGVAKNIQYF.

The V call is TRBV5-1, the J call TRBJ2-5, with TRBD2 identical over 16 bases. V shed 4 bases, J shed 5 bases, and the junction held 11 bases outside the gene matches. CDR3 length equals 18 residues. From germline, CDR1 is SGHRS and CDR2 YFSETQ. This chain's CDR3 is CASSVGTSGGARSETQYF. CDR3 nucleotide sequence: TGCGCCAGCAGCGTAGGGACTAGCGGGGGGGCCCGCTCTGAGACCCAGTACTTC.

Ten or more counts support this clonotype. The chain is built from TRBV12-3 or TRBV12-4 and TRBJ2-7, with TRBD1 matching over 9 bases. The CDR3 is 14 residues long. Trimming removed 3 bases from V and 3 bases from J; junction bases left unmatched: 3. In nucleotides, the CDR3 is TGTGCCAGCAGTTTCAGGACAGGGGACTACGAGCAGTACTTC. Amino acid sequence: CASSFRTGDYEQYF.

There are a few counts of this clonotype. The chain has TRBV2 and TRBJ1-5, with D unclear. The CDR3 runs to 14 residues. Germline CDR1 reads SNHLY; CDR2 reads FYNNEI. Trimming took off 4 bases at V and 2 bases at J, with 9 bases between the two ends. CDR3 in amino acids: CASSGTGGNQPQHF. In DNA form, the CDR3 reads TGTGCCAGCAGTGGCACGGGCGGCAATCAGCCCCAGCATTTT.

The chain carries TRBV20-1 and TRBJ1-1, with 8 positions matching TRBD1. V was clipped by 1 base and J by 0 bases; unmatched bases: 10. CDR1 is DFQATT, CDR2 SNEGSKA, per germline (reference sequence). The CDR3 spans 17 residues. The CDR3 sequence is CSARGLGTGLVNTEAFF. The CDR3 DNA is TGCAGTGCTAGAGGTTTGGGGACAGGATTAGTGAACACTGAAGCTTTCTTT.

There are a few counts of this clonotype. V gene TRBV7-2 combines with J gene TRBJ2-3; 7 nucleotides line up with TRBD1. V trimming: 1 base; J trimming: 3 bases; junction bases outside the gene matches: 4. Per the germline V gene, CDR1 is SGHTA and CDR2 is FQGNSA. CDR3 length: 15 amino acids. DNA of the CDR3: TGTGCCAGCAGCTTAGGCAGGGGGAGAACAGATACGCAGTATTTT. Residues: CASSLGRGRTDTQYF. The full variable domain, rest sourced from reference TRBV7-2 and TRBJ2-3, is GAGVSQSPSNKVTEKGKDVELRCDPISGHTALYWYRQSLGQGLEFLIYFQGNSAPDKSGLPSDRFSAERTGGSVSTLTIQRTQQEDSAVYLCASSLGRGRTDTQYFGPGTRLTVL.

The rearrangement links TRBV7-9 to TRBJ2-3, with TRBD2 as a possible D gene (6 bases). The V end was cut by 2 bases, the J end by 0 bases, with 12 bases between. Germline CDR1 and CDR2: SEHNR and FQNEAQ (reference sequence). There are 16 residues in the CDR3. CDR3 protein: CASSLTRGASTDTQYF. CDR3 coding DNA: TGTGCCAGCAGCTTAACTCGCGGGGCCAGCACAGATACGCAGTATTTT.

The chain is built from TRBV6-2 or TRBV6-3 and TRBJ2-1; TRBD2 agrees at 14 bases. V lost 6 bases to trimming and J lost 16 bases; unmatched junction nucleotides: 8. Germline CDR1 is MNHEY and CDR2 is SVGEGT. The length of the CDR3 is 13 residues. This chain's CDR3 is CASRPTSGGAYFF. The CDR3 bases are TGTGCCAGCAGGCCGACTAGCGGGGGGGCCTATTTCTTC.

V and J are TRBV12-3 or TRBV12-4 and TRBJ2-5; D gene uncertain. V lost 3 bases and J lost 2, with 7 bases in between. CDR3 size: 13 residues. The DNA of the CDR3 is TGTGCCAGCAGTTTTAGTTATCAAGAGACCCAGTACTTC. This sequence encodes CASSFSYQETQYF.

This clonotype was picked up a small number of times. The rearrangement uses TRBV12-3 or TRBV12-4 and TRBJ1-6, with 8 bases matching TRBD1. The V gene end was trimmed by 5 bases and the J gene end by 7 bases; junction bases not matched to a gene: 7. The CDR3 contains 15 residues. CDR3: CASSLQTGVNSPLHF. The DNA of the CDR3 is TGTGCCAGCAGTCTCCAGACAGGGGTAAATTCACCCCTCCACTTT.

The chain links TRBV9 to TRBJ2-1, with D hard to call. Trimming took off 0 bases at V and 8 bases at J, with 15 bases between the two ends. The CDR3 is 15 residues long. CDR1 and CDR2 (germline): SGDLS, YYNGEE. Here the CDR3 DNA reads TGTGCCAGCAGCGTAGACCCAGCTAGTCCCGATGAGCAGTTCTTC. This encodes CASSVDPASPDEQFF.

There are a few counts of this clonotype. This chain links TRBV20-1 with TRBJ1-5; no firm D call. CDR1 and CDR2 (germline): DFQATT, SNEGSKA (reference sequence). The CDR3 is 12 amino acids. V was cut by 0 bases and J by 6 bases, with 6 bases left in between. Written as DNA, the CDR3 is TGCAGTGCTAGAGATCAAGGTCAGCCCCAGCATTTT. Residues: CSARDQGQPQHF.

The table lists this clonotype with a few counts. V gene TRBV24-1 combines with J gene TRBJ2-1; TRBD1 aligns across 11 bases. CDR1 and CDR2 from the germline V gene are KGHDR and SFDVKD. The CDR3 sequence is 15 residues long. V gave up 9 bases and J gave up 1 base; unmatched junction bases: 4. CDR3 DNA sequence: TGTGCCACCCGGGACAGGGGGGGATCCTACAATGAGCAGTTCTTC. This gives the protein CATRDRGGSYNEQFF.

A remark on this clonotype: Just one base apart from a much larger clone, this may be a read error. The V and J genes are TRBV11-2 and TRBJ2-7; D perhaps matches TRBD1 (6 bases). The V and J ends lost 1 base and 2 bases respectively, with 12 bases between them. Germline values: CDR1 SGHAT, CDR2 FQNNGV. This CDR3 has 15 amino acids. CDR3 bases: TGTGCCAGCAGCTTAGTGGCCAGGGGAACCTACGAGCAGTACTTC. It encodes CASSLVARGTYEQYF.

The J gene is TRBJ2-1, the V gene TRBV5-5; a weak D match, TRBD2 (5 bases). The CDR3 covers 16 residues. The germline V gene encodes CDR1 SGHKS and CDR2 YYEKEE (reference sequence). The V gene lost 0 bases and the J gene lost 9 bases, with 19 bases spanning the gap. CDR3 sequence: CASSLATASRMSEQFF. The CDR3 DNA reads as TGTGCCAGCAGCTTGGCAACCGCTAGCCGGATGAGTGAGCAGTTCTTC.